These T cell receptor beta chains were read from a single sample in a study of T cells in Graves' hyperthyroidism and ophthalmopathy. From the multiplex PCR reads, TCRdb called clonotypes with MiXCR, one entry per CDR3 protein. The table has fewer than 450,000 distinct CDR3 sequences, roughly 15% seen once. What was sequenced was blood. The source is a woman aged 30 to 39 with Graves' hyperthyroidism that later progressed to Graves' ophthalmopathy. The CDR3 runs from the conserved cysteine through the conserved F or W. D genes are given only for firm matches. Clone size is stated in some rows and not others, as once, few, many or a class when expanded.

TRBV2,TRBJ1-2,-,-,TGTGCCAGCAGTAAGGAGGACCGGTATGGCTACACCTTC,CASSKEDRYGYTF
TRBV28,TRBJ2-3,many,-,TGTGCCAGCAGGCTGGACCCCACAGATACGCAGTATTTT,CASRLDPTDTQYF
TRBV28,TRBJ1-5,many,-,TGTGCCAGCAGTTTATTCGGGCACCGCAATCAGCCCCAGCATTTT,CASSLFGHRNQPQHF
TRBV7-9,TRBJ1-2,-,-,TGTGCCAGCAGCTTAGGGGGGCTAAACTATGGCTACACCTTC,CASSLGGLNYGYTF
TRBV7-8,TRBJ1-6,many,-,TGTGCCAGCAGCTTAGCGATAGGGGGTAATTCACCCCTCCACTTT,CASSLAIGGNSPLHF
TRBV6-5,TRBJ2-7,many,-,TGTGCCAGCAGTTACACAGGAGCCAACTACGAGCAGTACTTC,CASSYTGANYEQYF
TRBV9,TRBJ2-1,few,TRBD1,TGTGCCAGCAGCGTAGGAATAACGACAGGGCTCGATGAGCAGTTCTTC,CASSVGITTGLDEQFF
TRBV5-5,TRBJ1-1,many,-,TGTGCCGGCAGCCGGACAGATTATAACACTGAAGCTTTCTTT,CAGSRTDYNTEAFF
TRBV5-1,TRBJ2-2,few,-,TGCGCCAGCAGCTCCGGACCTTACAGGGATCGGAGCGGGGAGCTGTTTTTT,CASSSGPYRDRSGELFF
TRBV13,TRBJ2-3,many,TRBD2,TGTGCCAGCAGCTTGGGACTAGCGGGGGGGCGAGAAGATACGCAGTATTTT,CASSLGLAGGREDTQYF
TRBV2,TRBJ1-5,-,-,TGTGCCAGCAGTGTGAGGGCGGTGGGGCAGCCCCAGCATTTT,CASSVRAVGQPQHF
TRBV9,TRBJ1-2,few,-,TGTGCCAGCAGCCCTAATCGGGACTATGGCTACACCTTC,CASSPNRDYGYTF
TRBV11-2,TRBJ2-5,few,TRBD1,TGTGCCAGCAGCTCAGCGGACAGGGACCACCAAGAGACCCAGTACTTC,CASSSADRDHQETQYF